Presented here are 5 T cell receptor beta chains from one specimen sequenced in a study of PD-L1 blockade in urothelial cancer. Only in-frame clones appear in the TCRdb table, and some are missing; sequencing was by immunoSEQ multiplex PCR. The table records about 84,000 clones, roughly 87% of them present only once. Source: PBMCs, taken around atezolizumab (anti-PD-L1) treatment. The source is a man aged 70-80 years with urothelial cancer.

The rearrangement joins TRBV7-6 to TRBJ2-1, with 10 bases aligning to TRBD2. Germline CDR1 and CDR2: SGHVS and FNYEAQ. The V and J ends lost 4 bases and 11 bases, in that order; junction bases with no gene match: 2. The CDR3 consists of 12 residues. The CDR3 loop reads CASSSSGGQQFF. The DNA for the CDR3 is TGTGCCAGCAGCTCTAGCGGGGGCCAGCAGTTCTTC.

J is TRBJ2-5 and V is TRBV6-5; D unresolved. Trimming removed 4 bases at V and 5 bases at J, with 11 bases between. The CDR3 has 13 residues. Germline V gene lookup returns CDR1 MNHEY and CDR2 SVGAGI. CDR3 region: CASSSTRSETQYF. DNA of the CDR3: TGTGCCAGCAGTTCTACTCGGTCGGAGACCCAGTACTTC.

The chain couples TRBV6-6 to TRBJ2-4; the D gene is possibly TRBD2 (6 bases). CDR1 and CDR2 from the germline V gene are MNHNY and SVGAGI (reference sequence). The CDR3 contains 13 residues. V was trimmed by 8 bases and J by 7 bases, leaving 15 bases between them. In DNA form, the CDR3 reads TGTGCCAGCCGGATGGGCGGGGATAACATTCAGTACTTC. It is translated as CASRMGGDNIQYF.

The chain has TRBV5-1 and TRBJ2-7, with D possibly being TRBD1 (5 bases). This CDR3 contains 17 residues. Trimming took off 1 base at V and 1 base at J, with 18 bases between the two ends. In germline, CDR1 is SGHRS, CDR2 YFSETQ. In nucleotides, the CDR3 is TGCGCCAGCAGCTTGTGGGCTGGGCAGGGCCATTCCTACGAGCAGTACTTC. This sequence encodes CASSLWAGQGHSYEQYF.

The DNA of the CDR3 is TGCGCCAGCAGCTTGGCAGGGACTAGCGACTACAATGAGCAGTTCTTC. Protein product: CASSLAGTSDYNEQFF. The rearrangement links TRBV5-1 to TRBJ2-1; 10 bases agree with TRBD2. J was trimmed by 3 bases and V by 0 bases; bases with no gene match: 3. CDR3 length equals 16 residues. The germline CDR1 and CDR2 sequences are SGHRS and YFSETQ.